A single sample is the source of the 20 T cell receptor beta chains below, sequenced in a study of T-cell memory formation after mild COVID-19. TCRdb analysed the 5' RACE reads with MiXCR anew, one entry per CDR3 protein. The sample comprises about 250,000 distinct CDR3 sequences, 16% of which are singletons, and approximately 3.5% rests with the top ten. Sequencing was performed on PBMCs or a T cell subset sorted from them (not recorded which). The receptors were sampled from a man younger than 35 who had mild COVID-19 (a few samples of this study predate the infection). Cell type and time point are not known.

This clonotype was observed a few times. The rearrangement joins TRBV9 to TRBJ2-5, with 12 nucleotides matching TRBD2. This CDR3 spans 16 amino acids. V was clipped by 4 bases and J by 2 bases; unmatched bases: 6. CDR1 is SGDLS, CDR2 YYNGEE, per germline. In nucleotides, the CDR3 is TGTGCCAGCAGCCAAACTAGCGGGGGGTTTCAAGAGACCCAGTACTTC. The encoded protein is CASSQTSGGFQETQYF.

This chain connects TRBV7-2 to TRBJ1-2; 10 bases match TRBD1. This CDR3 comprises 13 residues. With V trimmed by 8 bases and J by 6 bases, 6 bases remained unmatched. CDR1 and CDR2 from the germline V gene are SGHTA and FQGNSA. In nucleotides, the CDR3 is TGTGCCAGCGGCTGGGACAGGGGCGATGGCTACACCTTC. Its protein product is CASGWDRGDGYTF.

The table lists this clonotype with many counts. The rearrangement joins TRBV7-9 to TRBJ2-5; D gene ambiguous. V was trimmed by 2 bases and J by 2 bases, leaving 3 bases between them. There are 12 residues in the CDR3. Germline values: CDR1 SEHNR, CDR2 FQNEAQ (reference sequence). The CDR3 region has the DNA TGTGCCAGCAGCTTAACTCAAGAGACCCAGTACTTC. This sequence encodes CASSLTQETQYF.

This rearrangement joins TRBV5-1 to TRBJ2-3, with D uncertain. The V end was cut by 1 base, the J end by 1 base, with 7 bases between. Germline CDR1 SGHRS, CDR2 YFSETQ. This CDR3 is 14 amino acids long. CDR3 amino acids: CASSLTVGTDTQYF. The CDR3 nucleotides read TGCGCCAGCAGCTTGACAGTAGGCACAGATACGCAGTATTTT.

V gene TRBV25-1 combines with J gene TRBJ2-6; perhaps TRBD2 as D (5 bases). Germline V gives CDR1 MGHDK, CDR2 SYGVNS. V gave up 10 bases and J gave up 0 bases, with 22 bases separating them. The CDR3 has 18 residues. Here the CDR3 DNA reads TGTGCCACCACCGGGGTCCAAGGACGAAGCTCTGGGGCCAACGTCCTGACTTTC. It encodes CATTGVQGRSSGANVLTF. The whole variable domain, remainder taken from reference TRBV25-1 and TRBJ2-6, is EADIYQTPRYLVIGTGKKITLECSQTMGHDKMYWYQQDPGMELHLIHYSYGVNSTEKGDLSSESTVSRIRTEHFPLTLESARPSHTSQYLCATTGVQGRSSGANVLTFGAGSRLTVL.

The gene calls are TRBV28 and TRBJ2-1; D gene ambiguous. The CDR3 contains 16 residues. The germline V gene encodes CDR1 MDHEN and CDR2 SYDVKM. V lost 7 bases, J lost 0 bases, and 16 bases lay in between. The CDR3 coding sequence is TGTGCCAGCAACGAACTTGGCGAGAGCTCCTACAATGAGCAGTTCTTC. Translation: CASNELGESSYNEQFF.

This clonotype was recorded once. The CDR3 bases are TGTGCCAGCAGCGTAGGGTCAGACAACTACAATGAGCAGTTCTTC. Its translation is CASSVGSDNYNEQFF. The chain employs TRBV9 and TRBJ2-1, with D unclear. Germline V gene lookup returns CDR1 SGDLS and CDR2 YYNGEE. V was clipped by 0 bases and J by 3 bases, with 10 bases between them. The CDR3 is 15 residues long. Drawing the rest from reference TRBV9 and TRBJ2-1, the complete variable domain is DSGVTQTPKHLITATGQRVTLRCSPRSGDLSVYWYQQSLDQGLQFLIQYYNGEERAKGNILERFSAQQFPDLHSELNLSSLELGDSALYFCASSVGSDNYNEQFFGPGTRLTVL.

The chain employs TRBV4-2 and TRBJ2-1, with D tentatively TRBD1 (5 bases). Germline V lookup: CDR1 LGHNA, CDR2 YNFKEQ. V lost 3 bases to trimming and J lost 4 bases, with 19 bases between them. The CDR3 sequence is 17 residues long. In DNA form, the CDR3 reads TGTGCCAGCAGCCAGCCGACAGAGAAACCTCTTTACAATGAGCAGTTCTTC. As protein: CASSQPTEKPLYNEQFF.

This sequence joins TRBV7-2 and TRBJ1-1; tentatively, D is TRBD1 (6 bases). V lost 1 base, J lost 1 base, and 7 bases lay in between. The CDR3 is 14 amino acids. Germline V CDR1 and CDR2: SGHTA, FQGNSA. CDR3 DNA: TGTGCCAGCAGCTTAGAGGGGGAGAACACTGAAGCTTTCTTT. It encodes CASSLEGENTEAFF.

V gene TRBV15 combines with J gene TRBJ2-7, with TRBD2 identical over 7 bases. Germline V gene lookup returns CDR1 LNHNV and CDR2 YYDKDF (reference sequence). The CDR3 totals 14 residues. Trimming took 8 bases from V and 2 from J; bases not matched to a gene: 9. The CDR3 DNA follows: TGTGCCACCTCCCGGGGGGAGGGGACCTACGAGCAGTACTTC. This sequence encodes CATSRGEGTYEQYF.

This clonotype has a handful of counts. The CDR3 DNA reads as TGCAGTGCCCAACTAGCCAGCCGAGGGGCCACAGATACGCAGTATTTT. Translating gives CSAQLASRGATDTQYF. This chain joins TRBV20-1 and TRBJ2-3, with a possible D match to TRBD2 (6 bases). V dropped 6 bases and J dropped 2 bases, with 21 bases sitting between them. The CDR3 has 16 amino acids. The germline V gene encodes CDR1 DFQATT and CDR2 SNEGSKA (reference sequence).

This chain connects TRBV5-5 to TRBJ2-2; D is possibly TRBD2 (6 bases). The CDR3 has 15 residues. Per the germline V gene, CDR1 is SGHKS and CDR2 is YYEKEE (reference sequence). V lost 4 bases to trimming and J lost 4 bases, with 14 bases between them. CDR3 in amino acids: CASSALEGSTGELFF. Written as DNA, the CDR3 is TGTGCCAGCAGCGCTCTGGAGGGTTCCACCGGGGAGCTGTTTTTT.

This sequence joins TRBV15 and TRBJ1-1; D uncertain. Germline V CDR1 and CDR2: LNHNV, YYDKDF (reference sequence). The CDR3 extends over 14 amino acids. The germline V and J ends were trimmed by 1 base and 1 base, with 7 bases remaining between them. CDR3 coding DNA: TGTGCCACCAGCAGAGGAGGGCAGAACACTGAAGCTTTCTTT. Translation gives CATSRGGQNTEAFF.

The chain uses TRBV6-2 or TRBV6-3 and TRBJ1-6, with D uncertain. CDR1 is MNHEY, CDR2 SVGEGT, per germline. The CDR3 runs to 15 residues. With 6 bases removed from V and 10 bases from J, the gap between germline ends came to 19 bases. CDR3 residues: CASSQPTAGSSPLHF. CDR3 DNA sequence: TGTGCCAGCAGCCAACCTACGGCGGGATCCTCACCCCTCCACTTT.

The chain recombines TRBV3-1 with TRBJ2-5; maybe TRBD1 (6 bases). Trimming took 8 bases from V and 3 from J, leaving 10 bases between them. The CDR3 spans 12 residues. Per the germline V gene, CDR1 is LGHDT and CDR2 is YNNKEL (reference sequence). The CDR3 nucleotides are TGTGCCAGCGGATACAGGGAAGAGACCCAGTACTTC. Residues: CASGYREETQYF.

The chain is built from TRBV18 and TRBJ2-7; maybe TRBD1 (6 bases). Per germline, CDR1 KGHSH and CDR2 LQKENI. V dropped 3 bases and J dropped 4 bases, with 13 bases sitting between them. The length of the CDR3 is 14 residues. The CDR3 loop reads CASSPSQGTYEQYF. For the CDR3, the DNA is TGTGCCAGCTCACCTTCACAGGGAACTTACGAGCAGTACTTC.

The rearrangement joins TRBV28 to TRBJ1-5; the D is unclear. V lost 7 bases, J lost 4 bases, and 8 bases lay in between. The length of the CDR3 is 12 residues. Germline-derived CDR1 and CDR2 are MDHEN and SYDVKM. The CDR3 reads CASKDGNQPQHF. For the CDR3, the DNA is TGTGCCAGCAAGGACGGGAATCAGCCCCAGCATTTT.

This clonotype was recorded at least ten times. In DNA form, the CDR3 reads TGTGCCAGCAGCCGTACTGAAGCTTTCTTT. It codes for CASSRTEAFF. The chain uses TRBV12-3 or TRBV12-4 and TRBJ1-1; D remains ambiguous. V dropped 6 bases and J dropped 5 bases, with 4 bases sitting between them. The CDR3 is 10 residues long.

This clonotype has just a few counts. The chain is built from TRBV6-6 and TRBJ1-2; unclear D gene. Germline-derived CDR1 and CDR2 are MNHNY and SVGAGI (reference sequence). Trimming removed 4 bases from V and 1 base from J, with 7 bases in between. The CDR3 is made up of 13 amino acids. Here the CDR3 reads CASSSAVNYGYTF. CDR3 bases: TGTGCCAGCAGTTCGGCGGTTAACTATGGCTACACCTTC.

This clonotype was recorded many times. In DNA form, the CDR3 reads TGTGCCAGCAGCGTAGCAACAGGGGAGGCAGATACGCAGTATTTT. It translates to CASSVATGEADTQYF. The rearrangement joins TRBV9 to TRBJ2-3; D might be TRBD1 (7 bases). The V gene's germline CDR1 is SGDLS and CDR2 YYNGEE. With 0 bases removed from V and 4 bases from J, the gap between germline ends came to 12 bases. The CDR3 consists of 15 residues. Full variable domain (rest looked up from reference TRBV9 and TRBJ2-3): DSGVTQTPKHLITATGQRVTLRCSPRSGDLSVYWYQQSLDQGLQFLIQYYNGEERAKGNILERFSAQQFPDLHSELNLSSLELGDSALYFCASSVATGEADTQYFGPGTRLTVL.